The 14 T cell receptor beta chains below come from one sample, sequenced in a study of blood T cell repertoires in COVID-19. Profiling relied on immunoSEQ multiplex PCR, and the TCRdb table lists in-frame clones only, not all of them. This table has about 220,000 clones, 70% to 90% appearing once. Sequencing used peripheral blood. All receptors come from a human donor in a cohort sampled during active COVID-19.

This chain links TRBV5-4 with TRBJ1-6, with D tentatively TRBD1 (5 bases). V dropped 4 bases and J dropped 2 bases, with 7 bases sitting between them. Germline V gene lookup returns CDR1 SGHNT and CDR2 YYREEE (reference sequence). The CDR3 length is 14 residues. CDR3 amino acids: CASSRQTYNSPLHF. Written as DNA, the CDR3 is TGTGCCAGCAGCCGACAGACCTATAATTCACCCCTCCACTTT.

This clone was observed a few times. The chain links TRBV28 to TRBJ1-2; D unclear. V was pared by 5 bases and J by 4 bases, with 14 bases between. Germline V gene lookup returns CDR1 MDHEN and CDR2 SYDVKM. This CDR3 is 14 amino acids long. This CDR3 reads CASSRSTRRYGYTF. CDR3 coding DNA: TGTGCCAGCAGTCGATCGACCAGGCGCTATGGCTACACCTTC.

The CDR3 protein is CAWSVQGSFSGNTIYF. The CDR3, as DNA: TGTGCCTGGAGTGTACAGGGCAGCTTCTCTGGAAACACCATATATTTT. This chain links TRBV30 with TRBJ1-3, with D possibly being TRBD1 (6 bases). Germline CDR1 and CDR2: GTSNPN and SVGIG (reference sequence). V was clipped by 0 bases and J by 0 bases, with 12 bases between them. This CDR3 spans 16 amino acids.

The chain has TRBV10-3 and TRBJ2-7; tentatively, D is TRBD2 (6 bases). The germline CDR1 and CDR2 sequences are ENHRY and SYGVKD. The CDR3 totals 14 residues. V gave up 8 bases and J gave up 6 bases, with 20 bases separating them. Written as DNA, the CDR3 is TGTGCCATCCGGAGGGAGAGGGCGAGGGCCGAGCAGTACTTC. This translates into CAIRRERARAEQYF.

The chain couples TRBV19 to TRBJ2-7; D may be TRBD2 (7 bases). V was clipped by 4 bases and J by 3 bases, with 13 bases between them. The CDR3 loop spans 14 amino acids. Germline V gives CDR1 LNHDA, CDR2 SQIVND (reference sequence). CDR3 bases: TGTGCCAGTAGTAACAGGGAGGGGAACTACGAGCAGTACTTC. This translates into CASSNREGNYEQYF.

This clone was recorded a few times. The gene calls are TRBV27 and TRBJ2-4, with TRBD1 as a possible D gene (6 bases). V gave up 5 bases and J gave up 0 bases, with 8 bases separating them. Germline CDR1 and CDR2: MNHEY and SMNVEV (reference sequence). This CDR3 has 14 residues. The CDR3 coding sequence is TGTGCCAGCAGTCAGGGGACAGCCAAAAACATTCAGTACTTC. This sequence encodes CASSQGTAKNIQYF.

This chain uses TRBV11-2 with TRBJ2-7; D call uncertain. V lost 5 bases and J 3 bases, leaving 8 bases between the germline ends. Germline loops: CDR1 SGHAT, CDR2 FQNNGV. The CDR3 loop spans 12 amino acids. The chain's CDR3 is CASSPASYEQYF. In nucleotides, the CDR3 is TGTGCCAGCAGCCCCGCCAGCTACGAGCAGTACTTC.

Only one count was recorded for this clone. The chain joins TRBV4-2 to TRBJ1-2, with D uncertain. The length of the CDR3 is 14 residues. V lost 2 bases and J lost 0, with 7 bases in between. Germline loops: CDR1 LGHNA, CDR2 YNFKEQ. The CDR3 DNA is TGTGCCAGCAGCCAACCCCCGGCTAACTATGGCTACACCTTC. This translates into CASSQPPANYGYTF.

The chain joins TRBV6-2 or TRBV6-3 to TRBJ2-2; no clear D. Germline CDR1 and CDR2: MNHEY and SVGEGT. The V end was cut by 2 bases, the J end by 1 base, with 8 bases between. CDR3 size: 15 residues. In DNA, the CDR3 is TGTGCCAGCAGTTACGTCTCGAGGAACACCGGGGAGCTGTTTTTT. It is translated as CASSYVSRNTGELFF.

This chain links TRBV27 with TRBJ2-5; 10 bases align to TRBD1. Unmatched junction bases numbered 6, after V lost 6 bases and J lost 5 bases. The CDR3 sequence is 14 residues long. The germline gives CDR1 MNHEY, CDR2 SMNVEV (reference sequence). The CDR3 is CASSFRDRGETQYF. CDR3 coding DNA: TGTGCCAGCAGCTTCCGGGACAGGGGTGAGACCCAGTACTTC.

V usage is TRBV3-1 (or the pseudogene TRBV3-2) and J usage is TRBJ2-7; TRBD1 matches at 11 bases. Germline V gene sequence: CDR1 LGHDT, CDR2 YNNKEL (reference sequence). Trimming took 4 bases from V and 3 from J; bases not matched to a gene: 5. The CDR3 consists of 15 residues. The CDR3 sequence: CASSPADRGLYEQYF. The CDR3, as DNA: TGTGCCAGCAGCCCAGCGGACAGGGGGCTCTACGAGCAGTACTTC.

The rearrangement links TRBV7-3 to TRBJ1-5, with D unclear. Deletions cut 2 bases from V and 4 bases from J, with 6 bases between. CDR3 length: 13 residues. Germline V CDR1 and CDR2: SGHTA, FQGTGA. CDR3 sequence: CASSLGRNQPQHF. The CDR3 region has the DNA TGTGCCAGCAGCTTAGGGAGGAATCAGCCCCAGCATTTT.

There are many counts of this clone. V usage is TRBV19 and J usage is TRBJ1-5; 11 nucleotides line up with TRBD1. The trim removed 0 bases at V and 4 bases at J, leaving 2 bases unmatched. The CDR3 loop spans 16 amino acids. Germline V CDR1 and CDR2: LNHDA, SQIVND (reference sequence). CDR3 bases: TGTGCCAGTAGTATAGATGGGACAGGGGGGAATCAGCCCCAGCATTTT. Its translation is CASSIDGTGGNQPQHF.

This chain connects TRBV5-4 to TRBJ2-7; 7 bases are shared with TRBD2. CDR1 and CDR2 (germline): SGHNT, YYREEE (reference sequence). This CDR3 spans 14 amino acids. Trimming at V came to 10 bases and at J to 6 bases, leaving 16 bases not matched to a gene. CDR3 residues: CAGGVDGTPIEQYF. In DNA, the CDR3 is TGTGCCGGGGGGGTTGACGGGACCCCCATCGAGCAGTACTTC. The full variable domain, its missing parts supplied by reference TRBV5-4 and TRBJ2-7, is ETGVTQSPTHLIKTRGQQVTLRCSSQSGHNTVSWYQQALGQGPQFIFQYYREEENGRGNFPPRFSGLQFPNYSSELNVNALELDDSALYLCAGGVDGTPIEQYFGPGTRLTVT.